What follows describes a single T cell receptor (beta chain). Its antigen is not yet known. No much larger clone exists at a distance of one base, and base qualities are not known. The data originate from a study of OX40 agonist ivuxolimab in advanced cancers. Study-level background: The costimulatory receptor OX40 (CD134) was targeted by ivuxolimab, a fully human IgG2 agonistic monoclonal antibody. Patients were allowed to have had prior anti-PD-1, anti-PD-L1 or anti-CTLA-4 therapy, and approximately 40% of the dose-escalation patients had been treated with checkpoint inhibitors. Intravenous ivuxolimab was administered to patients every 2 weeks at six dose levels: 0.01, 0.1, 0.3, 1.5, 3 and 10 mg/kg. Among the roughly 52 dose-escalation patients, around 19 had hepatocellular carcinoma, some 15 melanoma, 9 renal cell carcinoma and 9 head and neck cancer. A male proportion of roughly 80% and a mean age of about 60 years, ranging from about 20 to 85, were recorded for the dose-escalation cohort. Peripheral TCRbeta sequencing was intended to test whether TCR sequence diversity was altered and clonal T-cell expansion was caused by ivuxolimab. Three dose-escalation patients achieved partial responses, one with hepatocellular carcinoma and two with cutaneous melanoma. The paper covers the monotherapy dose-escalation part of the phase I ivuxolimab trial, which included N ≈ 50 patients. What the study reported, not specific to this receptor: The antigen specificity of the clonally expanded peripheral T cells was not determined. Low levels of normalized T-cell clonal expansion were also seen in some patients who did not respond. In the 0.1-3.0 mg/kg groups, partial responders had among the lowest normalized peripheral clonal expansion, particularly in CD8+ T cells. After ivuxolimab, CD8+ T cells had more expanded clones than CD4+ T cells on average. At doses from 0.1 to 3.0 mg/kg, clonal expansion was seen in both CD4+ and CD8+ blood T cells between baseline and week 6.

For sequencing of the TCRbeta CDR3 region, genomic DNA was extracted from the sorted cells. The immunoSEQ Assay was used for sequencing of TCRbeta CDR3 regions. TCRdb carries this immuneACCESS record with in-frame sequences only. Its versions omit some clonotypes, under half of them owing to an unresolved V gene in the studies checked, with the rest unexplained. The sample contains about 80,000 clones, more than 90% of them found a single time. The ten largest make up more than 4.5% of the sample. Spanning cysteine to phenylalanine, the CDR3 consists of 16 amino acids. Only the CDR3 DNA stays, 48 bases, in frame from base 1. Unmatched junction bases come to 10, with V trimmed by 2 bases and J by 4 bases. CDR1 and CDR2 are drawn from the germline V gene: LGHNA, YNFKEQ. The trial excluded patients who had a history of autoimmune disease or were on systemic immunosuppression. Peripheral blood for TCR sequencing was drawn from every dose cohort at baseline, at cycle 4 day 1 and at cycle 7 day 1. Samples were obtained from an open-label, multicenter, first-in-human phase I dose-escalation trial of ivuxolimab. Adults with locally advanced or metastatic melanoma, renal cell carcinoma, hepatocellular carcinoma or head and neck squamous cell carcinoma were enrolled in the trial. CD4+ and CD8+ T cells were sorted separately from peripheral blood before TCR sequencing.

The input for sequencing was CD4+ or CD8+ T cells sorted from blood, taken in a trial of the OX40 agonist ivuxolimab. This receptor was identified in an adult with an advanced solid tumor such as melanoma, head and neck, liver or kidney cancer. This sequence uses TRBV4-2 and TRBJ2-7, and 8 bases in between align with TRBD1. The CDR3 amino acid sequence is: CASSQPGQGSTYEQYF. The nucleotide sequence reads as follows: TGTGCCAGCAGCCAACCCGGACAGGGTTCAACTTACGAGCAGTACTTC.